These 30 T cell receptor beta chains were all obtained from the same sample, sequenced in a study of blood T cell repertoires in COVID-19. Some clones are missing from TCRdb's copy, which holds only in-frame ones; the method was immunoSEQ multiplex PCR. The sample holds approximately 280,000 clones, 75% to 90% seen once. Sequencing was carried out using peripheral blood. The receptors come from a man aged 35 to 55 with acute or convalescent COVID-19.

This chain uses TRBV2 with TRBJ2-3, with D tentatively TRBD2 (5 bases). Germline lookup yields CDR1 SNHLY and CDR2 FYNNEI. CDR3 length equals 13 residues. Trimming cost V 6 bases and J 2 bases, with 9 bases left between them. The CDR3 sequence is CASSRTFTDTQYF. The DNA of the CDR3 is TGTGCCAGCAGCCGGACTTTCACAGATACGCAGTATTTT.

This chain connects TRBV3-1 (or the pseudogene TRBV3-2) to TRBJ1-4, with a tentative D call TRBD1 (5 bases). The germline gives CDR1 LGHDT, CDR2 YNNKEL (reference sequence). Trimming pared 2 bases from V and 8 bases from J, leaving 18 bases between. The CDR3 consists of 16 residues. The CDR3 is CASSQRPQALREKLFF. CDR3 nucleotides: TGTGCCAGCAGCCAAAGGCCACAGGCTTTGCGGGAAAAACTGTTTTTT.

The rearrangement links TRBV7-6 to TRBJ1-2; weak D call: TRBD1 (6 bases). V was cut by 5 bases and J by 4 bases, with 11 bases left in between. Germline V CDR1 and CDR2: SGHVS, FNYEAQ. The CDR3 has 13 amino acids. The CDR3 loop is CASSPRDTYGYTF. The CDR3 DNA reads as TGTGCCAGCAGCCCCCGGGACACCTATGGCTACACCTTC.

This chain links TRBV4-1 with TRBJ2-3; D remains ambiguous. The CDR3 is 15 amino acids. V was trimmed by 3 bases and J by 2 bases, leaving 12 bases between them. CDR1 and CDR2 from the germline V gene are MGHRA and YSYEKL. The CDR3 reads CASSHFWLSTDTQYF. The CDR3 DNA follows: TGCGCCAGCAGCCACTTTTGGCTTTCCACAGATACGCAGTATTTT.

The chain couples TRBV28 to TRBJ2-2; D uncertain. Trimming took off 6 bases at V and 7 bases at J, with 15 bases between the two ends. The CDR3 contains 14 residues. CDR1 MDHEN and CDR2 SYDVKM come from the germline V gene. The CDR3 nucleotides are TGTGCCAGCAGCCCTTCCGGCCCTAGCGGGGAGCTGTTTTTT. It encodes CASSPSGPSGELFF.

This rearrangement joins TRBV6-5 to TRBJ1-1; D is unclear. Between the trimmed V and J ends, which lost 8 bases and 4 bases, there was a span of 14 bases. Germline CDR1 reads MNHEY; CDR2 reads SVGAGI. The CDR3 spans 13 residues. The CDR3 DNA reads TGTGCCAGCTACCGCCCGTGGAGCACTGAAGCTTTCTTT. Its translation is CASYRPWSTEAFF.

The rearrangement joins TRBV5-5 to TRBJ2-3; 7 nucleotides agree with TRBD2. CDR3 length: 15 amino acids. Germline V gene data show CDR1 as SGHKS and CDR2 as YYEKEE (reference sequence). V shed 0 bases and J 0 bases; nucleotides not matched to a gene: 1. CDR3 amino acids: CASSLGLASTDTQYF. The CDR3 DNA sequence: TGTGCCAGCAGCTTGGGACTAGCCAGCACAGATACGCAGTATTTT.

The CDR3 reads CATSGGSGTDTQYF. In DNA, the CDR3 is TGTGCCACCTCGGGGGGATCGGGCACAGATACGCAGTATTTT. The chain has TRBV2 and TRBJ2-3; the match to TRBD2 covers 7 bases. V gave up 10 bases and J gave up 1 base; unmatched junction bases: 8. The V gene's germline CDR1 is SNHLY and CDR2 FYNNEI. CDR3 length: 14 residues.

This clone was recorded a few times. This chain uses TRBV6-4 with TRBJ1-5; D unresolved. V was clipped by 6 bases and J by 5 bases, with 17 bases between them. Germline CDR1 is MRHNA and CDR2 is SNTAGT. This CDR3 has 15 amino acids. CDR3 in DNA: TGTGCCAGCAGACTATTGGGGAGTTGGGATCAGCCCCAGCATTTT. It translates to CASRLLGSWDQPQHF.

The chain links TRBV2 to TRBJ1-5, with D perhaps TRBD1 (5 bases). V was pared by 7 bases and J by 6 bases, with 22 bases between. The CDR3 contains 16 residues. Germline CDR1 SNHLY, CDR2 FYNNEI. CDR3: CASNAIRIQGSQPQHF. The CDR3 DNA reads TGTGCCAGCAACGCGATCCGAATCCAGGGTAGTCAGCCCCAGCATTTT. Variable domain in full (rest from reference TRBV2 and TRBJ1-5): EPEVTQTPSHQVTQMGQEVILRCVPISNHLYFYWYRQILGQKVEFLVSFYNNEISEKSEIFDDQFSVERPDGSNFTLKIRSTKLEDSAMYFCASNAIRIQGSQPQHFGDGTRLSIL.

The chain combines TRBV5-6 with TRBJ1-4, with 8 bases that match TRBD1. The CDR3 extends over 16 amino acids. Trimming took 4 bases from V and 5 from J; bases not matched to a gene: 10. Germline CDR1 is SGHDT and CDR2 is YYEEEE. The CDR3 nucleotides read TGTGCCAGCAGCAAAGTTGGACAGGGTGGAAATGAAAAACTGTTTTTT. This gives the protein CASSKVGQGGNEKLFF.

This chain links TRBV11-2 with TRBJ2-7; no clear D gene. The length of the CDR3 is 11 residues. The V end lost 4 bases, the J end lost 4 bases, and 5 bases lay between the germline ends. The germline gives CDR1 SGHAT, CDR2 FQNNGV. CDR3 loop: CASSWAYEQYF. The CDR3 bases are TGTGCCAGCAGCTGGGCATACGAGCAGTACTTC.

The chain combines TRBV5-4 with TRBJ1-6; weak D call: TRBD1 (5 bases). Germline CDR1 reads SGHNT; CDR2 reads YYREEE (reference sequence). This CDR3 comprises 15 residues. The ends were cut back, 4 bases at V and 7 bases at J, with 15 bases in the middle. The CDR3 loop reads CASSPRGDGNSPLHF. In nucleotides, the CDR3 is TGTGCCAGCAGCCCCCGGGGGGATGGGAATTCACCCCTCCACTTT. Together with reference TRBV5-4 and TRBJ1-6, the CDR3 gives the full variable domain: ETGVTQSPTHLIKTRGQQVTLRCSSQSGHNTVSWYQQALGQGPQFIFQYYREEENGRGNFPPRFSGLQFPNYSSELNVNALELDDSALYLCASSPRGDGNSPLHFGNGTRLTVT.

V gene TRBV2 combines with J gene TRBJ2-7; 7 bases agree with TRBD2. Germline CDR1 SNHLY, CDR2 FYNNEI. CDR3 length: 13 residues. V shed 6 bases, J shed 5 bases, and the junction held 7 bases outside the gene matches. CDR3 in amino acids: CASRYGTTNEQYF. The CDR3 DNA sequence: TGTGCCAGCAGGTATGGGACTACCAACGAGCAGTACTTC.

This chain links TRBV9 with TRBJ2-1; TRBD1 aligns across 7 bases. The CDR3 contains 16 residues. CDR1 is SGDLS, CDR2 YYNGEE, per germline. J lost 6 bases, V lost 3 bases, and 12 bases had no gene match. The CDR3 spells CASSEVTGTAPNEQFF. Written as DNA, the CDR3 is TGTGCCAGCAGCGAGGTGACCGGGACAGCCCCCAATGAGCAGTTCTTC.

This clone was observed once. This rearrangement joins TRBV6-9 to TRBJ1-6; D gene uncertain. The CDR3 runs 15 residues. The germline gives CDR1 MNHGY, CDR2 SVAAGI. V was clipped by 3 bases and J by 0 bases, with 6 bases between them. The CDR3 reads CASSYGSSYNSPLHF. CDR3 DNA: TGTGCCAGCAGTTACGGGAGCTCCTATAATTCACCCCTCCACTTT.

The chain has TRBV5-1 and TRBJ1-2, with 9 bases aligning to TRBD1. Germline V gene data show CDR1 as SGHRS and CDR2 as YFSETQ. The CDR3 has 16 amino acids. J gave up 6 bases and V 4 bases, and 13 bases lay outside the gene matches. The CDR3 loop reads CASSPNAGQGADGYTF. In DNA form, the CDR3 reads TGCGCCAGCAGCCCCAATGCGGGACAGGGTGCGGATGGCTACACCTTC.

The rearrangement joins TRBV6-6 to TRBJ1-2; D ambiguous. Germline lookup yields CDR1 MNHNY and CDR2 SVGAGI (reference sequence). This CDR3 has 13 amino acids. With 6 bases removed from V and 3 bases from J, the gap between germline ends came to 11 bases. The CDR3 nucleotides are TGTGCCAGCAGGGAGGGAGGCTACTATGGCTACACCTTC. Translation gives CASREGGYYGYTF.

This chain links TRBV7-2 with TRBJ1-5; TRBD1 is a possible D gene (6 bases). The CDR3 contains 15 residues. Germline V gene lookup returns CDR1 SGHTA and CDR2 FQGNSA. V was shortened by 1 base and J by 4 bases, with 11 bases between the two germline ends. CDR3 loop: CASSLGTVRNQPQHF. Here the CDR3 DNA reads TGTGCCAGCAGCTTAGGGACAGTAAGGAATCAGCCCCAGCATTTT.

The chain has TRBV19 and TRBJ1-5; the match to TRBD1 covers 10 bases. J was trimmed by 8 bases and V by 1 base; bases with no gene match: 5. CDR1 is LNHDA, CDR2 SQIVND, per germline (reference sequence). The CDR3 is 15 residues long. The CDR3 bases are TGTGCCAGTAGTATAGTTTGGGGACAGGGGAAGCCCCAGCATTTT. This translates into CASSIVWGQGKPQHF.

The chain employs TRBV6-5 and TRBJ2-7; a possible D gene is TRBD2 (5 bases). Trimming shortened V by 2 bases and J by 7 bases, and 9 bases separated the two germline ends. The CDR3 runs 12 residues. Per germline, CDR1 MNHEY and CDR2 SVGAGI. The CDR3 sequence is CASSYRGKEQYF. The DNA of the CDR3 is TGTGCCAGCAGTTACCGGGGTAAAGAGCAGTACTTC.

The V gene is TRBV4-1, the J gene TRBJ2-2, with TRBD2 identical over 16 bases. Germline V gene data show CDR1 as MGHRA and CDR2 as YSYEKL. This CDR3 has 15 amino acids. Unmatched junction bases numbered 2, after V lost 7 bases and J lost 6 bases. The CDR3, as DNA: TGCGCCAGCAAGGGACTAGCGGGGGGGGCCGGGGAGCTGTTTTTT. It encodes CASKGLAGGAGELFF.

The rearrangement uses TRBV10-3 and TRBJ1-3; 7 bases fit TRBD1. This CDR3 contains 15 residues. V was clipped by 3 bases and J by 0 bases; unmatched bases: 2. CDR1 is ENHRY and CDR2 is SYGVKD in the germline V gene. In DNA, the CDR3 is TGTGCCATCAGTGAAGGGGGCCGCTCTGGAAACACCATATATTTT. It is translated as CAISEGGRSGNTIYF.

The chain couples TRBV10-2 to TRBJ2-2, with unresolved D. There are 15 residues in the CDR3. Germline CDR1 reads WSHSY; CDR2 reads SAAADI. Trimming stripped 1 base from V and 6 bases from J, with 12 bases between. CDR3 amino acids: CASSELFFPSGELFF. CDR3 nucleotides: TGCGCCAGCAGTGAGTTATTTTTTCCCTCCGGGGAGCTGTTTTTT.

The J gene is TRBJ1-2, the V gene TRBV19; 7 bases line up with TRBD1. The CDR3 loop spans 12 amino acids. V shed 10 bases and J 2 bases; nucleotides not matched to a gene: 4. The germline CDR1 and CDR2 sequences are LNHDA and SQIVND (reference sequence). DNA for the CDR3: TGTGCCATCGCGGACAGGAACTATGGCTACACCTTC. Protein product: CAIADRNYGYTF.

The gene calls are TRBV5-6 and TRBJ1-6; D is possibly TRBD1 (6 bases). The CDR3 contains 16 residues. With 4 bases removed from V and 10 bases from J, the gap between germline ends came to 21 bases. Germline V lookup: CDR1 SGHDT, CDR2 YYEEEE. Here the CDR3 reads CASSPARGSLGSPLHF. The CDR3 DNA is TGTGCCAGCAGCCCGGCCAGGGGATCACTTGGGTCACCCCTCCACTTT.

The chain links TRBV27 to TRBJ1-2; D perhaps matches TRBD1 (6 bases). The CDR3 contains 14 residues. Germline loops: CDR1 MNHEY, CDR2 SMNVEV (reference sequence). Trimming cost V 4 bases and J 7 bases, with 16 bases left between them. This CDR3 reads CASSYMGAQVGYTF. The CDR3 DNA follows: TGTGCCAGCAGTTATATGGGGGCGCAGGTTGGCTACACCTTC.

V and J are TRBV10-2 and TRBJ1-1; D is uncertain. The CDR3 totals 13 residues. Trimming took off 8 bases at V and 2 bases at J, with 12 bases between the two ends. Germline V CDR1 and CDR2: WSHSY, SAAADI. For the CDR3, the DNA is TGCGCCAGCTTGAGTCATCTTAACACTGAAGCTTTCTTT. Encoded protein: CASLSHLNTEAFF.

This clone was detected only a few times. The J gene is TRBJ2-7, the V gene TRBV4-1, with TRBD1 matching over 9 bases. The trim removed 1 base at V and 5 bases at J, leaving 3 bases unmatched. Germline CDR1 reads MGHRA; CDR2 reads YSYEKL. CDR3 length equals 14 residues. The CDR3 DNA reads TGCGCCAGCAGCCAAGGACAGGGGGTGGACGAGCAGTACTTC. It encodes CASSQGQGVDEQYF.

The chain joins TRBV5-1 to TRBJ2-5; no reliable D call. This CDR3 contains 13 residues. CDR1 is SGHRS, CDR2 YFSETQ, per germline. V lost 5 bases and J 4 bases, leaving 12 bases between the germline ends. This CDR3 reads CASSRASPETQYF. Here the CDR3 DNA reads TGCGCCAGCAGTCGAGCTTCCCCAGAGACCCAGTACTTC.